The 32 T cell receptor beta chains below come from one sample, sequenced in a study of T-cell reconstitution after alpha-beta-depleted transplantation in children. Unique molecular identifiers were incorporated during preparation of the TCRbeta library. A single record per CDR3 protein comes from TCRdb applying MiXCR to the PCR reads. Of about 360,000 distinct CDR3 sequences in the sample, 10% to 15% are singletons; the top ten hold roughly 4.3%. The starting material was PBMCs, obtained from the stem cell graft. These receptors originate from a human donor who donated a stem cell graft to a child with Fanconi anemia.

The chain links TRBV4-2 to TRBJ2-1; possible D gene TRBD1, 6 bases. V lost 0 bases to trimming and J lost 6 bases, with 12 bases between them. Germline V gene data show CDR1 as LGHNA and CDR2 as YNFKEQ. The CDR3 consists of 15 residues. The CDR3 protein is CASSQDHKDSNEQFF. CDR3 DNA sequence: TGTGCCAGCAGCCAAGATCATAAGGACAGCAATGAGCAGTTCTTC.

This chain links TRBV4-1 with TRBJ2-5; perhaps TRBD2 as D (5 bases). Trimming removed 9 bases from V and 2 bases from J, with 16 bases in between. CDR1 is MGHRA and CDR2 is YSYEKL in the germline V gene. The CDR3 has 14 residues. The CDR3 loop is CARSSGLAQETQYF. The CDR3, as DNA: TGCGCCAGGAGCTCCGGGCTAGCTCAAGAGACCCAGTACTTC.

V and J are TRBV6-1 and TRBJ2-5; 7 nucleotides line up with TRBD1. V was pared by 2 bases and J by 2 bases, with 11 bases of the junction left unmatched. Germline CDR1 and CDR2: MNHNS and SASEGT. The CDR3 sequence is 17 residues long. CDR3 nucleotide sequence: TGTGCCAGCAGTGAACTGAGAACGGACAGGATTCAAGAGACCCAGTACTTC. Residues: CASSELRTDRIQETQYF.

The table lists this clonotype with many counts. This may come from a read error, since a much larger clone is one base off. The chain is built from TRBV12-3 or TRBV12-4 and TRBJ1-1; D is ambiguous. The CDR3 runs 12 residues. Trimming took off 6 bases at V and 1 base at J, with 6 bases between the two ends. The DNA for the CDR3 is TGTGCCAGCAGCTTGTGGAACACTGAAGCTTTCTTT. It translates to CASSLWNTEAFF.

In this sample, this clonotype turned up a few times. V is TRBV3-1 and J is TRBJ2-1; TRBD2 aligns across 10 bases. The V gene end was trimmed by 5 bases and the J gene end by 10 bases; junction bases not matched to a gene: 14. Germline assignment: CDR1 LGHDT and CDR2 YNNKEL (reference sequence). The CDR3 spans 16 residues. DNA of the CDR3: TGTGCCAGCAGCAAACTACCGGGACTAGCGTCGGGAGAGCAGTTCTTC. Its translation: CASSKLPGLASGEQFF.

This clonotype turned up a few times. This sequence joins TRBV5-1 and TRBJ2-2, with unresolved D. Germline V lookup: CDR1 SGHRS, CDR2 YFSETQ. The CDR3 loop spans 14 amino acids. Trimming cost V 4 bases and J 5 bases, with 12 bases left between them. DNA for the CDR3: TGCGCCAGCAGCCAGCAGGACCAGACCGGGGAGCTGTTTTTT. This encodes CASSQQDQTGELFF. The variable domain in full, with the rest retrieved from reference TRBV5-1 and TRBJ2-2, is KAGVTQTPRYLIKTRGQQVTLSCSPISGHRSVSWYQQTPGQGLQFLFEYFSETQRNKGNFPGRFSGRQFSNSRSEMNVSTLELGDSALYLCASSQQDQTGELFFGEGSRLTVL.

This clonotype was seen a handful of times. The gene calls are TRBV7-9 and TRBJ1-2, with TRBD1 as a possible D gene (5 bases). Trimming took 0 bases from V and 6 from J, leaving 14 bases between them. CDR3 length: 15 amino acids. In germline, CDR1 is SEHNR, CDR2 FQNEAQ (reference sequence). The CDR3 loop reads CASSLAERRAHGYTF. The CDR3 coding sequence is TGTGCCAGCAGCTTAGCGGAGCGCAGGGCACATGGCTACACCTTC.

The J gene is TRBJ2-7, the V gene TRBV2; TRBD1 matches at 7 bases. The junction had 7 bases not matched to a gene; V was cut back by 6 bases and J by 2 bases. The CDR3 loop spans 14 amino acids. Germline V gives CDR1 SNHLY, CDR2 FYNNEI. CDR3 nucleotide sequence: TGTGCCAGCAGGCTTCCCGGGACAGCCTACGAGCAGTACGTC. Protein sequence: CASRLPGTAYEQYV.

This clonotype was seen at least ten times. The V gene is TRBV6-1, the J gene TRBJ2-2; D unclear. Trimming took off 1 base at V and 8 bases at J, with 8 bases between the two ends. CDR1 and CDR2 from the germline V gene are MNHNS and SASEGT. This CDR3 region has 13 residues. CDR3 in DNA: TGTGCCAGCAGTGAAGTCGTGTCGGGGGAGCTGTTTTTT. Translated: CASSEVVSGELFF.

In DNA form, the CDR3 reads TGTGCCAGCAGCCTCGCAGGGCTCGCTGGTGGCTACACCTTC. Its protein is CASSLAGLAGGYTF. V and J are TRBV14 and TRBJ1-2; D is possibly TRBD1 (5 bases). CDR3 length: 14 amino acids. V dropped 4 bases and J dropped 7 bases, with 16 bases sitting between them. The germline V gene encodes CDR1 SGHDN and CDR2 FVKESK. Full variable domain (missing parts from reference TRBV14 and TRBJ1-2): EAGVTQFPSHSVIEKGQTVTLRCDPISGHDNLYWYRRVMGKEIKFLLHFVKESKQDESGMPNNRFLAERTGGTYSTLKVQPAELEDSGVYFCASSLAGLAGGYTFGSGTRLTVV.

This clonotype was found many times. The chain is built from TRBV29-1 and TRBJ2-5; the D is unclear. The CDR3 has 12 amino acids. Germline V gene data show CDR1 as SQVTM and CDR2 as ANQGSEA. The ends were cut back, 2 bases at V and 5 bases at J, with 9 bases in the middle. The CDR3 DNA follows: TGCAGCGTTGAAATGGGCCAGGAGACCCAGTACTTC. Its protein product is CSVEMGQETQYF.

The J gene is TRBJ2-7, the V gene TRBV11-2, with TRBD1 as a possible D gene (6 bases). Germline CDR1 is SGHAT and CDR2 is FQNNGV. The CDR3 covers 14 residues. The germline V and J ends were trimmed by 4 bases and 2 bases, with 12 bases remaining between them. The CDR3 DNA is TGTGCCAGCAGCTCCAGGGACACCCCCTACGAGCAGTACTTC. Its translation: CASSSRDTPYEQYF.

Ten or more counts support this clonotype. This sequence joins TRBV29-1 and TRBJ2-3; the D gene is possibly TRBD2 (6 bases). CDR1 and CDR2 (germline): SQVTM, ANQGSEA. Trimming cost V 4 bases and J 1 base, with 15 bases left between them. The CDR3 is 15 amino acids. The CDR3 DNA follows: TGCAGCGTTGTACTACCGGGACTTGGCACAGATACGCAGTATTTT. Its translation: CSVVLPGLGTDTQYF.

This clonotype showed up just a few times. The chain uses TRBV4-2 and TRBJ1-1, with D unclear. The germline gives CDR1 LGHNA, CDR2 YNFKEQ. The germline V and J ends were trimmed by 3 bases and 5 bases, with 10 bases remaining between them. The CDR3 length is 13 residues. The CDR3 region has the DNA TGTGCCAGCAGCCACTCGCGGGGAACTGAAGCTTTCTTT. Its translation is CASSHSRGTEAFF.

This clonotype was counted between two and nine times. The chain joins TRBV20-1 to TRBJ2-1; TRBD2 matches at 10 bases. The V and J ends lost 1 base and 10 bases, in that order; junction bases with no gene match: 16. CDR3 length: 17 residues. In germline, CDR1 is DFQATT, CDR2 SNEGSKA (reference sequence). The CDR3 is CSARATSGAGAGVEQFF. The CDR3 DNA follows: TGCAGTGCTAGAGCCACTAGCGGGGCGGGGGCGGGGGTAGAGCAGTTCTTC.

The CDR3 here is CASTPGRRRLYF. CDR3 nucleotides: TGTGCCAGCACTCCAGGTCGGAGGCGACTGTACTTC. The chain joins TRBV7-9 to TRBJ2-5, with D possibly matching TRBD2 (5 bases). The CDR3 extends over 12 amino acids. V was clipped by 7 bases and J by 13 bases, with 19 bases between them. Per the germline V gene, CDR1 is SEHNR and CDR2 is FQNEAQ (reference sequence).

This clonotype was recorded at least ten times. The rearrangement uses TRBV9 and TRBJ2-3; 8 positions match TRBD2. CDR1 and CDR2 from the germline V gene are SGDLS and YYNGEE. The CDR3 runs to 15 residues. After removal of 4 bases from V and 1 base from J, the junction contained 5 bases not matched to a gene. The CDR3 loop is CASSPGGRGTDTQYF. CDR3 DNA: TGTGCCAGCAGCCCGGGGGGGCGGGGCACAGATACGCAGTATTTT.

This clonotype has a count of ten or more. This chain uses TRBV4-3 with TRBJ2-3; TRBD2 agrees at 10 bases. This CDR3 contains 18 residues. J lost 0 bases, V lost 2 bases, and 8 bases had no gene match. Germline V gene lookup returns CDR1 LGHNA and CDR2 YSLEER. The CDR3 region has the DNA TGCGCCAGCAGCCAACGGCTAGCGGGGGCCGTTAGCACAGATACGCAGTATTTT. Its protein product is CASSQRLAGAVSTDTQYF.

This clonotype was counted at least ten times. The DNA of the CDR3 is TGCGCCAGCAGCTTGAAGGGGGATTTCACTGAAGCTTTCTTT. Amino acids: CASSLKGDFTEAFF. The genes are TRBV5-1 and TRBJ1-1; TRBD1 is a possible D gene (6 bases). The germline V gene has CDR1 SGHRS and CDR2 YFSETQ. V was cut by 1 base and J by 4 bases, with 11 bases left in between. The CDR3 runs 14 residues. Combining the CDR3 with reference TRBV5-1 and TRBJ1-1 gives the whole variable domain KAGVTQTPRYLIKTRGQQVTLSCSPISGHRSVSWYQQTPGQGLQFLFEYFSETQRNKGNFPGRFSGRQFSNSRSEMNVSTLELGDSALYLCASSLKGDFTEAFFGQGTRLTVV.

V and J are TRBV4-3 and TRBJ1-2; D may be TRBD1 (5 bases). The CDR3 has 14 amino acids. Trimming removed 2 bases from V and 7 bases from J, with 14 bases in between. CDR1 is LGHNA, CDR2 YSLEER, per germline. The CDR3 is CASSQSMQGVGYTF. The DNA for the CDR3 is TGCGCCAGCAGCCAAAGTATGCAGGGTGTTGGCTACACCTTC.

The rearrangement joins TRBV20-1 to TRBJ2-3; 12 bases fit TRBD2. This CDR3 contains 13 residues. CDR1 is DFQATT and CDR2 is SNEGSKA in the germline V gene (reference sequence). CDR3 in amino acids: CGASGGGTDTQYF. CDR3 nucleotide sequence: TGCGGAGCTAGCGGGGGGGGGACAGATACGCAGTATTTT.

The CDR3 sequence is CASSFGGKVNQPQHF. CDR3 nucleotide sequence: TGTGCCAGCAGCTTTGGGGGAAAGGTAAACCAGCCCCAGCATTTT. This chain uses TRBV7-2 with TRBJ1-5, with D perhaps matching TRBD1 (5 bases). Trimming left V 3 bases short and J 7 bases short, with 16 bases between. This CDR3 is 15 amino acids long. Germline values: CDR1 SGHTA, CDR2 FQGNSA. The whole variable domain, filled in from reference TRBV7-2 and TRBJ1-5, reads GAGVSQSPSNKVTEKGKDVELRCDPISGHTALYWYRQSLGQGLEFLIYFQGNSAPDKSGLPSDRFSAERTGGSVSTLTIQRTQQEDSAVYLCASSFGGKVNQPQHFGDGTRLSIL.

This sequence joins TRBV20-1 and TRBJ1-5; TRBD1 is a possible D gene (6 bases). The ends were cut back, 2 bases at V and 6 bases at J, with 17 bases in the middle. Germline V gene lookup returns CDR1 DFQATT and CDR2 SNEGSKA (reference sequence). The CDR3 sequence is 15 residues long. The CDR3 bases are TGCAGTGCTAGATCGGGTGGGGGCGCGGGTCAGCCCCAGCATTTT. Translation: CSARSGGGAGQPQHF.

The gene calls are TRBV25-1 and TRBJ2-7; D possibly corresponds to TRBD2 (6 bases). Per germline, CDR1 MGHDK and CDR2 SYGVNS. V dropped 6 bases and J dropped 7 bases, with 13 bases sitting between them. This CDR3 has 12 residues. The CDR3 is CASRVYSGEQYF. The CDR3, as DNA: TGTGCCAGCAGGGTCTATAGCGGTGAGCAGTACTTC.

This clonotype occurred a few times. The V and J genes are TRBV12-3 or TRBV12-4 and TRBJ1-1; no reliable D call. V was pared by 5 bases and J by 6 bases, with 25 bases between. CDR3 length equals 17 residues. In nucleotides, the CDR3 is TGTGCCAGCAGTCCTCACCGGGCTTCGACGGGGATCCCTGAAGCTTTCTTT. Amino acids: CASSPHRASTGIPEAFF.

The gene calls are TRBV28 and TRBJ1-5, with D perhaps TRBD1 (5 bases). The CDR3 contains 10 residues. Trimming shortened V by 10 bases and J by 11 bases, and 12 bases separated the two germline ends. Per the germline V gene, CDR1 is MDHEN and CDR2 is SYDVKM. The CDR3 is CATSLGAQHF. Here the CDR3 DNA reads TGTGCCACCTCCTTGGGGGCCCAGCATTTT.

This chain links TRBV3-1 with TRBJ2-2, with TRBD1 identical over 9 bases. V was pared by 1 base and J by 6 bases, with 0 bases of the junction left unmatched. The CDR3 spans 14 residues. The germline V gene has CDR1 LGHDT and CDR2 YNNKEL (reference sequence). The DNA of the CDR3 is TGTGCCAGCAGCCAAGGACAGGGGGCCGGGGAGCTGTTTTTT. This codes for CASSQGQGAGELFF.

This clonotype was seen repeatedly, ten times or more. The CDR3 sequence: CSARDPERGSSYNEQFF. The CDR3 DNA follows: TGCAGTGCTAGAGATCCCGAGCGGGGAAGCTCCTACAATGAGCAGTTCTTC. The chain links TRBV20-1 to TRBJ2-1, with 7 bases aligning to TRBD2. The CDR3 runs 17 residues. The V gene's germline CDR1 is DFQATT and CDR2 SNEGSKA (reference sequence). J was trimmed by 0 bases and V by 0 bases; bases with no gene match: 8.

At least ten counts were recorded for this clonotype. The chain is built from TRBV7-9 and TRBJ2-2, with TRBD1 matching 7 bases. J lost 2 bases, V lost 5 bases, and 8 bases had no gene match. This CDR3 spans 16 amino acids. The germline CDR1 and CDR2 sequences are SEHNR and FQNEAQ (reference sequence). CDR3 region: CASSPRQGGNTGELFF. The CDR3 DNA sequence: TGTGCCAGCAGCCCCCGACAGGGTGGTAACACCGGGGAGCTGTTTTTT. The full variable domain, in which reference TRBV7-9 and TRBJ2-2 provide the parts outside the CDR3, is DTGVSQNPRHKITKRGQNVTFRCDPISEHNRLYWYRQTLGQGPEFLTYFQNEAQLEKSRLLSDRFSAERPKGSFSTLEIQRTEQGDSAMYLCASSPRQGGNTGELFFGEGSRLTVL.

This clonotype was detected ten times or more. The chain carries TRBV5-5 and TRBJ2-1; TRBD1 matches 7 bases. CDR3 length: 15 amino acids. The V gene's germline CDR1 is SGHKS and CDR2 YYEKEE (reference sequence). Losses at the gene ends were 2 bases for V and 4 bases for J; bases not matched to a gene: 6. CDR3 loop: CASSFQDRAYNEQFF. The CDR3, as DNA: TGTGCCAGCAGCTTCCAAGACAGGGCTTACAATGAGCAGTTCTTC.

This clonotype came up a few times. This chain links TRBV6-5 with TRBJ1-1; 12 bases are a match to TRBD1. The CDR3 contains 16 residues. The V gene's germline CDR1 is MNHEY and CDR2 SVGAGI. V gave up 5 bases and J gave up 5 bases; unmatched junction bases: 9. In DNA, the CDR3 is TGTGCCAGCAGTCCTGCCGGGACAGGGGGCGGGACTGAAGCTTTCTTT. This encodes CASSPAGTGGGTEAFF.

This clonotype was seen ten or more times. In DNA form, the CDR3 reads TGCAGTGCTAGATCTGATAGCAATCAGCCCCAGCATTTT. Protein: CSARSDSNQPQHF. The rearrangement joins TRBV20-1 to TRBJ1-5; D call uncertain. V gave up 2 bases and J gave up 0 bases, with 5 bases separating them. Germline CDR1 reads DFQATT; CDR2 reads SNEGSKA (reference sequence). CDR3 size: 13 residues.